These 2 T cell receptor beta chains originate from one sample sequenced in a study of vaccination and CD4 T cells after COVID-19. For these TCRs, the target antigens are not known. The treatment: roughly 10-day PBMC culture with coronavirus spike peptide pools or control peptides (ViraFEST assay). With the Oncomine TCR Beta short-read assay, DNA from cultured CD4+ T cells was sequenced. Each CDR3 protein is one row after TCRdb ran MiXCR on the PCR reads. Among 12,000 to 15,000 distinct CDR3 sequences listed, about 50% were seen once. The sample taken for sequencing was CD4+ T cells from blood, cultured in vitro. These receptors were taken from a human donor who had recovered from COVID-19.

J is TRBJ2-3 and V is TRBV2; 7 bases match TRBD1. Trimming removed 7 bases from V and 4 bases from J; junction bases left unmatched: 8. This CDR3 has 14 amino acids. Germline-derived CDR1 and CDR2 are SNHLY and FYNNEI. This CDR3 reads CASTVTGSPDTQYF. In DNA form, the CDR3 reads TGTGCCAGCACTGTGACAGGGTCTCCAGATACGCAGTATTTT.

The genes are TRBV20-1 and TRBJ1-6; D remains ambiguous. The V end was cut by 3 bases, the J end by 5 bases, with 20 bases between. CDR1 is DFQATT, CDR2 SNEGSKA, per germline (reference sequence). CDR3 size: 17 residues. CDR3 nucleotides: TGCAGTGCTAGGGAGGGAGCAAAGGACTGGGATAATTCACCCCTCCACTTT. Its protein is CSAREGAKDWDNSPLHF.